Included here is one T cell receptor (beta chain) sequence, with context. This sample is part of a study of T cell changes during pregnancy in multiple sclerosis. TCRdb's table, derived via immunoSEQ multiplex PCR, lists solely in-frame clones and lacks some. Of over 55,000 clones listed, around 94% are singletons. V trimming: 6 bases; J trimming: 3 bases; junction bases outside the gene matches: 4. This CDR3 contains 13 residues. Looked up from germline, CDR1 is MNHNY and CDR2 is SVGAGI (reference sequence). The source material was CD8+ T cells from peripheral blood mononuclear cells, sampled in the third trimester of pregnancy. The origin of this receptor is a female donor in good health, enrolled as a control in a pregnancy study. The chain has TRBV6-6 and TRBJ1-1; TRBD1 matches 7 bases. The DNA for the CDR3 is TGTGCCAGCAGCACAGGGGTGGACACTGAAGCTTTCTTT. This codes for CASSTGVDTEAFF.